Below, 28 T cell receptor beta chains from the same sample are listed, as sequenced in a study of blood T cell repertoires in COVID-19. This table comes from immunoSEQ multiplex PCR, and its TCRdb copy is limited to in-frame clones, with some not included. The table shows tens of thousands of clones, with roughly 80% occurring only once. Material: peripheral blood. The receptors were gathered from a man aged 70-80 years with acute or convalescent COVID-19.

This clone was seen only once. This chain joins TRBV9 and TRBJ2-3; 7 positions match TRBD1. The CDR3 extends over 15 amino acids. The ends lost 0 bases at V and 4 bases at J; junction bases unmatched: 5. Per the germline V gene, CDR1 is SGDLS and CDR2 is YYNGEE. CDR3 in DNA: TGTGCCAGCAGCGTAGGGATTGGGACAGCAGATACGCAGTATTTT. It encodes CASSVGIGTADTQYF. The whole variable domain, remainder taken from reference TRBV9 and TRBJ2-3, is DSGVTQTPKHLITATGQRVTLRCSPRSGDLSVYWYQQSLDQGLQFLIQYYNGEERAKGNILERFSAQQFPDLHSELNLSSLELGDSALYFCASSVGIGTADTQYFGPGTRLTVL.

This clone was seen many times. The chain has TRBV5-6 and TRBJ2-7; D gene unclear. V lost 1 base, J lost 6 bases, and 17 bases lay in between. The CDR3 is 15 amino acids. Germline values: CDR1 SGHDT, CDR2 YYEEEE. Here the CDR3 DNA reads TGTGCCAGCAGCTTGTTCAGACTCCAAGGATTCGAGCAGTACTTC. Its translation: CASSLFRLQGFEQYF.

The chain employs TRBV30 and TRBJ1-2, with TRBD1 identical over 7 bases. This CDR3 is built from 15 residues. The germline CDR1 and CDR2 sequences are GTSNPN and SVGIG (reference sequence). With 5 bases clipped from V and 5 bases from J, the junction kept 14 bases outside the gene matches. The CDR3 is CAWANSGTDFYGYTF. CDR3 DNA: TGTGCCTGGGCCAACTCCGGGACAGACTTTTATGGCTACACCTTC. The full variable domain, in which reference TRBV30 and TRBJ1-2 provide the parts outside the CDR3, is SQTIHQWPATLVQPVGSPLSLECTVEGTSNPNLYWYRQAAGRGLQLLFYSVGIGQISSEVPQNLSASRPQDRQFILSSKKLLLSDSGFYLCAWANSGTDFYGYTFGSGTRLTVV.

The V and J genes are TRBV28 and TRBJ2-4, with unresolved D. The CDR3 spans 15 residues. Germline V gene sequence: CDR1 MDHEN, CDR2 SYDVKM. Trimming stripped 5 bases from V and 0 bases from J, with 11 bases between. The CDR3 here is CASSLPGLAKNIQYF. The CDR3 coding sequence is TGTGCCAGCAGTCTCCCGGGTCTAGCCAAAAACATTCAGTACTTC.

The rearrangement uses TRBV6-5 and TRBJ1-2, with D possibly being TRBD1 (6 bases). V was pared by 4 bases and J by 5 bases, with 14 bases between. The CDR3 is 14 amino acids. Germline V CDR1 and CDR2: MNHEY, SVGAGI. The CDR3 loop reads CASSSIGTTYGYTF. In nucleotides, the CDR3 is TGTGCCAGCAGTTCAATAGGGACAACGTATGGCTACACCTTC.

The gene calls are TRBV28 and TRBJ1-2; D is uncertain. This CDR3 region has 15 residues. The germline V and J ends were trimmed by 4 bases and 7 bases, with 19 bases remaining between them. CDR1 is MDHEN and CDR2 is SYDVKM in the germline V gene. In DNA form, the CDR3 reads TGTGCCAGCAGTTCCCTCAGACCCATCGGAGGTGGCTACACCTTC. Translating it yields CASSSLRPIGGGYTF.

The rearrangement joins TRBV3-1 (or the pseudogene TRBV3-2) to TRBJ2-1; 7 nucleotides match TRBD2. The germline V gene has CDR1 LGHDT and CDR2 YNNKEL (reference sequence). The V gene end was trimmed by 3 bases and the J gene end by 4 bases; junction bases not matched to a gene: 6. The CDR3 has 15 residues. The chain's CDR3 is CASSQETSMYNEQFF. The DNA for the CDR3 is TGTGCCAGCAGCCAGGAGACTAGCATGTACAATGAGCAGTTCTTC.

A single count supports this clone. The rearrangement links TRBV29-1 to TRBJ1-2; D perhaps matches TRBD1 (6 bases). V was shortened by 3 bases and J by 3 bases, with 11 bases between the two germline ends. The germline CDR1 and CDR2 sequences are SQVTM and ANQGSEA. CDR3 length: 13 residues. The CDR3 region has the DNA TGCAGCGTTGACCTACAGGGTTACTATGGCTACACCTTC. Translated, it gives CSVDLQGYYGYTF.

The V gene is TRBV6-2 or TRBV6-3, the J gene TRBJ1-2; 7 bases agree with TRBD1. The CDR3 is 15 amino acids. CDR1 and CDR2 from the germline V gene are MNHEY and SVGEGT. The trim removed 1 base at V and 2 bases at J, leaving 4 bases unmatched. CDR3 protein: CASSYLDRSNYGYTF. The CDR3 DNA sequence: TGTGCCAGCAGTTACTTGGACAGGTCGAACTATGGCTACACCTTC.

The CDR3 region is CASSRSTSPYNEQFF. CDR3 DNA: TGTGCCAGCAGCCGGTCGACTAGCCCCTACAATGAGCAGTTCTTC. V gene TRBV4-2 combines with J gene TRBJ2-1; TRBD2 aligns across 7 bases. The CDR3 is made up of 15 amino acids. After removal of 4 bases from V and 2 bases from J, the junction contained 5 bases not matched to a gene. Germline V lookup: CDR1 LGHNA, CDR2 YNFKEQ.

The chain has TRBV10-3 and TRBJ2-7; weak D call: TRBD1 (6 bases). Germline V gene data show CDR1 as ENHRY and CDR2 as SYGVKD. The CDR3 covers 14 residues. Trimming removed 0 bases from V and 2 bases from J, with 8 bases in between. This CDR3 is CAISESGTTYEQYF. Written as DNA, the CDR3 is TGTGCCATCAGTGAGTCCGGGACAACCTACGAGCAGTACTTC.

This clone showed up many times. The chain uses TRBV14 and TRBJ1-3; maybe TRBD1 (6 bases). Germline assignment: CDR1 SGHDN and CDR2 FVKESK. The CDR3 is 15 amino acids. V was pared by 1 base and J by 4 bases, with 11 bases between. CDR3 sequence: CASSQVRGSGNTIYF. For the CDR3, the DNA is TGTGCCAGCAGCCAAGTCAGGGGCTCGGGAAACACCATATATTTT.

The V and J genes are TRBV6-5 and TRBJ1-5; 8 bases align to TRBD1. Germline trimming cut 0 bases from V and 6 bases from J; bases unmatched to any gene: 4. From germline, CDR1 is MNHEY and CDR2 SVGAGI. The CDR3 sequence is 15 residues long. The CDR3 spells CASSYSTGGTQPQHF. The CDR3 bases are TGTGCCAGCAGTTACTCCACAGGGGGTACTCAGCCCCAGCATTTT.

The chain employs TRBV10-3 and TRBJ1-1; D is perhaps TRBD1 (5 bases). The germline gives CDR1 ENHRY, CDR2 SYGVKD. V lost 4 bases to trimming and J lost 6 bases, with 9 bases between them. The CDR3 runs to 12 residues. The CDR3 reads CAISVGGAEAFF. The CDR3 nucleotides read TGTGCCATCAGTGTCGGGGGAGCTGAAGCTTTCTTT.

The chain uses TRBV30 and TRBJ2-5; 7 nucleotides line up with TRBD2. This CDR3 has 13 residues. CDR1 is GTSNPN and CDR2 is SVGIG in the germline V gene (reference sequence). Losses at the gene ends were 3 bases for V and 4 bases for J; bases not matched to a gene: 5. The CDR3 loop is CAWRMGGRETQYF. The CDR3 DNA sequence: TGTGCCTGGAGGATGGGCGGGAGAGAGACCCAGTACTTC.

The rearrangement uses TRBV5-1 and TRBJ2-3, with 7 bases fitting TRBD1. V lost 4 bases to trimming and J lost 1 base; unmatched junction nucleotides: 3. In germline, CDR1 is SGHRS, CDR2 YFSETQ. CDR3 length: 14 residues. DNA of the CDR3: TGCGCCAGCAGCCGTCAGGGGGGCACAGATACGCAGTATTTT. Protein sequence: CASSRQGGTDTQYF.

The V and J genes are TRBV19 and TRBJ2-3; 10 nucleotides line up with TRBD1. Trimming at V came to 8 bases and at J to 5 bases, leaving 7 bases not matched to a gene. The CDR3 is 14 residues long. CDR1 and CDR2 (germline): LNHDA, SQIVND (reference sequence). The DNA for the CDR3 is TGTGCCAGTCGCGGGACAGGGGTGGGAGATACGCAGTATTTT. Translating it yields CASRGTGVGDTQYF.

The DNA for the CDR3 is TGTGCCAGCAGCTCCCCCCTTCGCGTCCCCTACAATGAGCAGTTCTTC. Protein product: CASSSPLRVPYNEQFF. V and J are TRBV7-7 and TRBJ2-1; D not resolved. This CDR3 has 16 residues. CDR1 and CDR2 from the germline V gene are SSHAT and FNYEAQ (reference sequence). V gave up 4 bases and J gave up 2 bases, with 15 bases separating them.

The chain uses TRBV19 and TRBJ2-2; TRBD1 matches 7 bases. CDR1 is LNHDA and CDR2 is SQIVND in the germline V gene (reference sequence). The CDR3 loop spans 16 amino acids. The J segment lost 1 base and the V segment lost 6 bases, leaving 8 bases of the junction unmatched. CDR3 region: CASSKQGQMNTGELFF. The CDR3 DNA reads TGTGCCAGTAGCAAACAGGGACAGATGAACACCGGGGAGCTGTTTTTT.

The chain carries TRBV2 and TRBJ1-5, with 7 bases matching TRBD1. Germline CDR1 and CDR2: SNHLY and FYNNEI. The ends lost 8 bases at V and 4 bases at J; junction bases unmatched: 5. The CDR3 contains 13 residues. The CDR3 nucleotides read TGTGCCAGCGGGGACAGTCAGAATCAGCCCCAGCATTTT. This gives the protein CASGDSQNQPQHF.

V is TRBV23-1 and J is TRBJ2-5; 7 nucleotides align to TRBD2. TRBV23-1 counts as an open reading frame of uncertain function. This CDR3 is built from 15 residues. J was trimmed by 4 bases and V by 2 bases; bases with no gene match: 7. The CDR3 bases are TGCGCCAGCAGTCAACGGCGGGAGTTCCCAGAGACCCAGTACTTC. Its translation is CASSQRREFPETQYF.

The chain is built from TRBV2 and TRBJ1-5, with 10 bases matching TRBD1. The germline gives CDR1 SNHLY, CDR2 FYNNEI. Trimming removed 9 bases from V and 4 bases from J; junction bases left unmatched: 6. CDR3 size: 14 residues. Here the CDR3 reads CASSGTGVNQPQHF. CDR3 sequence (DNA): TGTGCCAGTTCCGGGACAGGGGTTAATCAGCCCCAGCATTTT.

The chain couples TRBV28 to TRBJ1-2, with TRBD1 as a possible D gene (5 bases). Trimming shortened V by 4 bases and J by 4 bases, and 22 bases separated the two germline ends. Germline V gives CDR1 MDHEN, CDR2 SYDVKM. CDR3 length: 17 residues. The CDR3 sequence is CASSSWSGGRVSYGYTF. In DNA form, the CDR3 reads TGTGCCAGCAGTTCCTGGAGCGGGGGGAGGGTCTCCTATGGCTACACCTTC.

This clone was counted a single time. V usage is TRBV18 and J usage is TRBJ2-2; 10 bases are shared with TRBD1. There are 15 residues in the CDR3. Germline V CDR1 and CDR2: KGHSH, LQKENI. V was pared by 3 bases and J by 5 bases, with 3 bases of the junction left unmatched. CDR3 DNA sequence: TGTGCCAGCTCACCGGGACAGGGGAGGACCGGGGAGCTGTTTTTT. This codes for CASSPGQGRTGELFF.

V and J are TRBV5-1 and TRBJ2-5; 7 positions agree with TRBD1. Germline V gene lookup returns CDR1 SGHRS and CDR2 YFSETQ. The CDR3 covers 14 residues. V was clipped by 4 bases and J by 5 bases; unmatched bases: 8. This CDR3 reads CASSSRTGGETQYF. DNA for the CDR3: TGCGCCAGCAGCAGCCGGACAGGCGGGGAGACCCAGTACTTC. Using reference TRBV5-1 and TRBJ2-5 for the parts outside the CDR3, the full variable domain is KAGVTQTPRYLIKTRGQQVTLSCSPISGHRSVSWYQQTPGQGLQFLFEYFSETQRNKGNFPGRFSGRQFSNSRSEMNVSTLELGDSALYLCASSSRTGGETQYFGPGTRLLVL.

This sequence joins TRBV29-1 and TRBJ2-3; 12 bases agree with TRBD1. Germline CDR1 and CDR2: SQVTM and ANQGSEA. The V segment lost 3 bases and the J segment 5 bases; nucleotides outside the gene matches: 6. The CDR3 is 15 amino acids. The CDR3 DNA reads as TGCAGCGTTGATGTGGGACAGGGGGCTAGAGATACGCAGTATTTT. Its protein product is CSVDVGQGARDTQYF.

The rearrangement links TRBV9 to TRBJ1-1; D remains unclear. Germline V gives CDR1 SGDLS, CDR2 YYNGEE. This CDR3 is 15 amino acids long. With 2 bases removed from V and 1 base from J, the gap between germline ends came to 12 bases. The CDR3 region is CASSVGDLQNTEAFF. CDR3 coding DNA: TGTGCCAGCAGCGTCGGAGATTTACAGAACACTGAAGCTTTCTTT. The full variable domain, rest sourced from reference TRBV9 and TRBJ1-1, is DSGVTQTPKHLITATGQRVTLRCSPRSGDLSVYWYQQSLDQGLQFLIQYYNGEERAKGNILERFSAQQFPDLHSELNLSSLELGDSALYFCASSVGDLQNTEAFFGQGTRLTVV.

The chain is built from TRBV6-2 or TRBV6-3 and TRBJ1-5; D perhaps matches TRBD1 (6 bases). Trimming cost V 6 bases and J 6 bases, with 18 bases left between them. This CDR3 comprises 15 residues. Germline CDR1 and CDR2: MNHEY and SVGEGT. The CDR3: CASSGGAGHSQPQHF. CDR3 DNA: TGTGCCAGCAGCGGGGGGGCAGGGCATAGTCAGCCCCAGCATTTT.